These T cell receptor beta chains were read from a single sample in a study of prognosis after radiotherapy for stage I lung cancer. TCRdb analysed the multiplex PCR reads with MiXCR anew, one entry per CDR3 protein. The sample yields 10,000 to 15,000 distinct CDR3 sequences, 40% to 45% seen once. This specimen consisted of PBMCs, obtained before or after stereotactic body radiation therapy (not recorded which). The receptors stem from a donor aged 50 or older with non-small cell lung cancer. Each CDR3 is given with its conserved first and last residue. Each record gives: D gene, clone size, J gene, V gene, CDR3 DNA, CDR3 protein. The D gene is left open where the match is weak. For some rows the clone size is stated as once, few or many, or as a class when expanded; others skip it.

- - TRBJ2-7 TRBV6-1 TGTGCCAGCAAGTGGGAAGGATTCCACTACGAGCAGTACTTC CASKWEGFHYEQYF
- - TRBJ1-1 TRBV5-1 TGCGCCAGCAGCTTTTATTCAGGTCTTGATGAAGCTTTCTTT CASSFYSGLDEAFF
- - TRBJ1-6 TRBV10-2 TGCGCCAGCAGTGAGTCGTTACAGGGTAATTCACCCCTCCACTTT CASSESLQGNSPLHF
- many TRBJ1-5 TRBV7-9 TGTGCCAGCAGCTTAAAAATTTGGACAGCGTGGAACCAGCCCCAGCATTTT CASSLKIWTAWNQPQHF
- once TRBJ2-1 TRBV19 TGTGCCAGTAGTACCATTTATGAGCAGTTCTTC CASSTIYEQFF
- many TRBJ2-2 TRBV29-1 TGCAGCGCCGGAGAGTCAAGGAACACCGGGGAGCTGTTTTTT CSAGESRNTGELFF
TRBD2 - TRBJ2-3 TRBV7-2 TGTGCCAGCAGCTCCGCCCTAGCGGGAGTCGGAGATACGCAGTATTTT CASSSALAGVGDTQYF
TRBD2 medium-sized TRBJ2-3 TRBV6-2/TRBV6-3 TGTGCCAGCAGTTGGCGGGGGGGAGGAACAGATACGCAGTATTTT CASSWRGGGTDTQYF
- - TRBJ1-2 TRBV6-2/TRBV6-3 TGTGCCAGCAGTGTCGGACAGAAGTATGGCTACACCTTC CASSVGQKYGYTF
TRBD2 - TRBJ2-7 TRBV20-1 TGCAGTGCTAGTGGGACTAGCGGGAGGATCGTCTACGAGCAGTACTTC CSASGTSGRIVYEQYF
- - TRBJ2-1 TRBV5-4 TGTGCCAGCAGCTTGGCTGACGTGGGACTCTCCTACAATGAGCAGTTCTTC CASSLADVGLSYNEQFF
- - TRBJ2-7 TRBV2 TGTGCCACCTGGACCCCCTACGAGCAGTACTTC CATWTPYEQYF
TRBD1 - TRBJ2-7 TRBV6-2/TRBV6-3 TGTGCCAGCAGAGGGACAGGGTTTTTGGCGTGGACCTACGAGCAGTACTTC CASRGTGFLAWTYEQYF
- medium-sized TRBJ1-2 TRBV2 TGTGCCACTTCCGCGAATCGCCCCGGTGGCTACACCTTC CATSANRPGGYTF
TRBD2 - TRBJ2-5 TRBV6-2/TRBV6-3 TGTGCTATCGTCTGGGGGGGTGCCGAGACCCAGTACTTC CAIVWGGAETQYF
- many TRBJ2-1 TRBV2 TGTGCTAAGCAGAGGCCCGGCGGGGACTACAATGAGCAGTTCTTC CAKQRPGGDYNEQFF
TRBD2 many TRBJ2-5 TRBV24-1 TGTGCCACCAGTGATCCCCGTTTGGGAGGGGAGACCCAGTACTTC CATSDPRLGGETQYF
- many TRBJ1-1 TRBV12-5 TGTGCTAGTGGTCCAGGCACGGACACTGAAGCTTTCTTT CASGPGTDTEAFF
TRBD1 once TRBJ1-6 TRBV6-1 TGTGCCAGCAGTGGGACAGGGAATTCACCCCTCCACTTT CASSGTGNSPLHF
- many TRBJ2-3 TRBV12-3/TRBV12-4 TGTGCCAGCAGTTTACGACGGCTGGTTGTTTGGACTAATCCTACAGATACGCAGTATTTT CASSLRRLVVWTNPTDTQYF
TRBD1 many TRBJ1-1 TRBV7-9 TGTGCCAGCAGCTTCGACAGGGTTTTAACTGAAGCTTTCTTT CASSFDRVLTEAFF
- many TRBJ1-5 TRBV19 TGTGCCAGTAGTATAGGAGGGGCTATGGGGACGAGTCAGCCCCAGCATTTT CASSIGGAMGTSQPQHF
- many TRBJ1-2 TRBV11-2 TGTGCCAGCAGCCGGATAATGGGCTACACCTTC CASSRIMGYTF
- many TRBJ1-1 TRBV5-4 TGTGCCAGCAGCTTGCCCACTGAAGCTTTCTTT CASSLPTEAFF
- - TRBJ2-2 TRBV24-1 TGTGCCGCCAGTCAGTCAAACACCGGGGAGCTGTTTTTT CAASQSNTGELFF
- many TRBJ2-2 TRBV6-1 TGTGCCAGCAAGGGATCCCCGGGACTCGGGCCTTCGGTCACCGGGGAGCTGTTTTTT CASKGSPGLGPSVTGELFF
TRBD2 - TRBJ2-3 TRBV19 TGTGCCAGTAGGACTAGCGGTTCAAGAGATACGCAGTATTTT CASRTSGSRDTQYF
TRBD2 - TRBJ2-1 TRBV7-2 TGTGCCAGCAGGCGTGGACTAGCGATCGACAATGAGCAGTTCTTC CASRRGLAIDNEQFF
- medium-sized TRBJ1-5 TRBV12-3/TRBV12-4 TGTGCCAGCAGTTTATGGGGGGGCAATCAGCCCCAGCATTTT CASSLWGGNQPQHF
TRBD1 - TRBJ1-2 TRBV2 TGTGCCAGCTCCGACAGGGGAATAGGAGGCTACACCTTC CASSDRGIGGYTF
- - TRBJ2-1 TRBV20-1 TGCAGTGCTAGCGGGGGTTACAATGAGCAGTTCTTC CSASGGYNEQFF
- - TRBJ2-7 TRBV7-3 TGTGCCAGCAGCCCCCCCCCCGTAGACCTAACCTACGAGCAGTACTTC CASSPPPVDLTYEQYF
- many TRBJ2-5 TRBV28 TGTGCCAGCAGTTTAAGGGTTGAGACCCAGTACTTC CASSLRVETQYF
TRBD2 many TRBJ2-2 TRBV9 TGTGCCAGCAGCCCCAGCGGGGTAGCGGCCGGGGAGCTGTTTTTT CASSPSGVAAGELFF
TRBD1 - TRBJ1-1 TRBV19 TGTGCCAGTAGTATACAGGGGGACACTGAAGCTTTCTTT CASSIQGDTEAFF
- many TRBJ1-4 TRBV24-1 TGTGCCACCAGCCCGGGAGGGAGATCAACTAATGAAAAACTGTTTTTT CATSPGGRSTNEKLFF
TRBD1 many TRBJ2-5 TRBV20-1 TGCAGTGCTAGTCAAGGGGGCGTAGAGACCCAGTACTTC CSASQGGVETQYF
- many TRBJ1-4 TRBV5-5 TGTGCCAGCAGCCTCAGCAGCCATGAAAAACTGTTTTTT CASSLSSHEKLFF
- many TRBJ1-2 TRBV7-9 TGTGCCAGCAGCTTACCAGGGTACGGCTACACCTTC CASSLPGYGYTF
- - TRBJ1-1 TRBV3-1 TGTGCCAGCAGCCAAGATTGGCCTAGTAGTGCTTTCTTT CASSQDWPSSAFF
TRBD2 - TRBJ2-3 TRBV6-2/TRBV6-3 TGTGCCAGCACCTACCGGACTAGCGGGTGGTCCCTTATCACAGATACGCAGTATTTT CASTYRTSGWSLITDTQYF
- medium-sized TRBJ1-3 TRBV20-1 TGCAGTGTTCCCACCAGCAGGGGATTTGGAAACACCATATATTTT CSVPTSRGFGNTIYF